This T cell receptor (beta chain) was retrieved from a study of T and B cells in COVID-19 patients. About the research overall: Peripheral blood came from COVID-19 patients with active infection or after recovery. Recovered patients mostly had mild to moderate COVID-19 managed as outpatients.

V lost 6 bases and J 6 bases, leaving 17 bases between the germline ends. The germline gives CDR1 MNHEY, CDR2 SMNVEV (reference sequence). The CDR3 extends over 14 amino acids. General study points: Clonality of TRB repertoires was high in active COVID-19; recovery brought above-healthy diversity and richness.

TRB was amplified from approximately 250-500 ng of blood genomic DNA. BIOMED2 TRB-A/B primer pools were used in multiplex TRB PCR. TCRdb fed the multiplex PCR reads into MiXCR, producing one record per CDR3 protein. The profile shows over 6,000 distinct CDR3 sequences, 33% of them singletons. A remark on this clonotype: Its antigen is currently unknown.

The receptor comes from a human donor with active COVID-19. The chain links TRBV27 to TRBJ1-1; D remains unclear. The sample consisted of blood. CDR3 in amino acids: CASRPGSLRSEAFF. The CDR3 bases are TGTGCCAGCAGACCGGGCTCCTTGCGCTCTGAAGCTTTCTTT.